This T cell receptor (beta chain) came from a study of T cell responses to AZD1222 COVID-19 vaccine. CDR3 length equals 12 residues. V lost 5 bases to trimming and J lost 3 bases, with 5 bases between them. The germline V gene has CDR1 LNHNV and CDR2 YYDKDF (reference sequence). This table comes from immunoSEQ multiplex PCR, and its TCRdb copy is limited to in-frame clones, with some not included. This table holds 120,000 to 150,000 clones, 80% to 95% found once. The source material was peripheral blood, sampled on day 0 of MenACWY control vaccination. The rearrangement links TRBV15 to TRBJ1-5; D perhaps matches TRBD1 (5 bases). This receptor was obtained from an adult in good health. The CDR3 spells CATSGTNQPQHF. In DNA, the CDR3 is TGTGCCACCAGCGGGACCAATCAGCCCCAGCATTTT.